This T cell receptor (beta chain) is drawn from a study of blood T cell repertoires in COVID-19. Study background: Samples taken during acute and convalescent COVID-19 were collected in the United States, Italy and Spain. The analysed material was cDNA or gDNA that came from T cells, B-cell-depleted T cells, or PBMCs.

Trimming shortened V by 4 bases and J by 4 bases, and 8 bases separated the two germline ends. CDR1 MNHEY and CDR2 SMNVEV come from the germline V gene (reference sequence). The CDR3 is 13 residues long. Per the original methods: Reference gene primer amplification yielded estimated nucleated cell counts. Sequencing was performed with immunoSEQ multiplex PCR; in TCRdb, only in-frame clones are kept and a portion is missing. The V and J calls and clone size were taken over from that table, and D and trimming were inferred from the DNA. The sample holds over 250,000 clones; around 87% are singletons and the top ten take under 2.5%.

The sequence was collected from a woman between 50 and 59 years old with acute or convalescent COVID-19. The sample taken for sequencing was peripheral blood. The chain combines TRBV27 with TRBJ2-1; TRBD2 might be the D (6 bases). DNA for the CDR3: TGTGCCAGCAGTTCTAGCGCTTACAATGAGCAGTTCTTC. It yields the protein CASSSSAYNEQFF.